The rows below give T cell receptor beta chains drawn from one sample of a study of shared clonotypes between healthy human individuals. Measured with immunoSEQ multiplex PCR; TCRdb has only the in-frame clones, and not every one. The sample contains about a million clones, 76% of which appear only once. The specimen was memory CD4+ T cells sorted from blood. These receptors were taken from a man aged 18 to 29 in good health. The CDR3 runs from the conserved cysteine through the conserved F or W. A D gene is named only where the DNA matches it firmly. Where a row states a size, it is once, few, many or the class of an expanded clone; other rows omit it.

j_call: TRBJ2-3; d_call: TRBD2; clone_size: -; v_call: TRBV30; cdr3_nt: TGTGCCGAGGCTAGCGGGGGGGCCGTAGGAGGAGATACGCAGTATTTT; cdr3_aa: CAEASGGAVGGDTQYF
j_call: TRBJ2-7; d_call: -; clone_size: -; v_call: TRBV9; cdr3_nt: TGTGCCAGCAGCGTAGAGGCGGGCTTCTCCTACGAGCAGTACTTC; cdr3_aa: CASSVEAGFSYEQYF
j_call: TRBJ1-2; d_call: -; clone_size: -; v_call: TRBV6-5; cdr3_nt: TGTGCCAGCAGCTCCGGGACAAATACTATTAGCTACACCTTC; cdr3_aa: CASSSGTNTISYTF
j_call: TRBJ2-6; d_call: -; clone_size: -; v_call: TRBV19; cdr3_nt: TGTGCCAGCAGGGTAAATGGCGATTCCTCTGGGGCCAACGTCCTGACTTTC; cdr3_aa: CASRVNGDSSGANVLTF
j_call: TRBJ2-3; d_call: -; clone_size: once; v_call: TRBV9; cdr3_nt: TGTGCCAGCAGCGTACCAGGTACAGATACGCAGTATTTT; cdr3_aa: CASSVPGTDTQYF
j_call: TRBJ2-7; d_call: -; clone_size: -; v_call: TRBV5-1; cdr3_nt: TGCGCCAGCAGCTTGGAAAGCGAGAGCTCCTACGAGCAGTACTTC; cdr3_aa: CASSLESESSYEQYF
j_call: TRBJ1-5; d_call: -; clone_size: -; v_call: TRBV2; cdr3_nt: TGTGCCAGCACCTCGGGACTTTCGCAGCCCCAGCATTTT; cdr3_aa: CASTSGLSQPQHF
j_call: TRBJ1-1; d_call: TRBD1; clone_size: once; v_call: TRBV6-6; cdr3_nt: TGTGCCAGCAGTCGGGACAGGGATACTGAAGCTTTCTTT; cdr3_aa: CASSRDRDTEAFF
j_call: TRBJ1-1; d_call: TRBD1; clone_size: -; v_call: TRBV6-6; cdr3_nt: TGTGCCAGCAGTGATAGACAGGGAACTGAAGCTTTCTTT; cdr3_aa: CASSDRQGTEAFF
j_call: TRBJ1-1; d_call: -; clone_size: few; v_call: TRBV18; cdr3_nt: TGTGCCAGCTCACCGACAGAGAACACTGAAGCTTTCTTT; cdr3_aa: CASSPTENTEAFF
j_call: TRBJ1-2; d_call: -; clone_size: -; v_call: TRBV7-2; cdr3_nt: TGTGCCAGCAGCTTAGGGGTTAACTATGGCTACACCTTC; cdr3_aa: CASSLGVNYGYTF
j_call: TRBJ2-5; d_call: -; clone_size: -; v_call: TRBV7-6; cdr3_nt: TGTGCCAGCAGCTTAGGGCCAACAGGAGGGCAAGAGACCCAGTACTTC; cdr3_aa: CASSLGPTGGQETQYF
j_call: TRBJ2-1; d_call: TRBD2; clone_size: -; v_call: TRBV11-3; cdr3_nt: TGTGCCAGCAGCTCGGGACTAGCGGGAGGGTATCTCAATGAGCAGTTCTTC; cdr3_aa: CASSSGLAGGYLNEQFF
j_call: TRBJ1-1; d_call: -; clone_size: many; v_call: TRBV6-1; cdr3_nt: TGTGCCAGCAGTGAACGGGGGCTTGAAGCTTTCTTT; cdr3_aa: CASSERGLEAFF
j_call: TRBJ2-5; d_call: -; clone_size: -; v_call: TRBV5-8; cdr3_nt: TGTGCCAGCAGCCCCTCCGGGGAGACCCAGTACTTC; cdr3_aa: CASSPSGETQYF
j_call: TRBJ1-2; d_call: TRBD1; clone_size: -; v_call: TRBV28; cdr3_nt: TGTGCCAGCAGTGCCCCGGGACAGGGCTATTATGGCTACACCTTC; cdr3_aa: CASSAPGQGYYGYTF
j_call: TRBJ2-1; d_call: TRBD2; clone_size: -; v_call: TRBV5-1; cdr3_nt: TGCGCCAGCATGGGGACTAGCGGCCAGAATGAGCAGTTCTTC; cdr3_aa: CASMGTSGQNEQFF
j_call: TRBJ2-5; d_call: TRBD1; clone_size: -; v_call: TRBV19; cdr3_nt: TGTGCCAGTAGTATAGTCGGGACAGGGGAGGAGACCCAGTACTTC; cdr3_aa: CASSIVGTGEETQYF
j_call: TRBJ2-1; d_call: TRBD2; clone_size: -; v_call: TRBV7-6; cdr3_nt: TGTGCCAGCAGCCAGCCGGGACTAGCGGGAGGTAATGAGCAGTTCTTC; cdr3_aa: CASSQPGLAGGNEQFF
j_call: TRBJ2-5; d_call: -; clone_size: -; v_call: TRBV25-1; cdr3_nt: TGTGCCAGCAGTGATATGAGAGAGACCCAGTACTTC; cdr3_aa: CASSDMRETQYF
j_call: TRBJ2-1; d_call: -; clone_size: -; v_call: TRBV9; cdr3_nt: TGTGCCAGCAGCCCCTCAGGCTTAGGCAACAATGAGCAGTTCTTC; cdr3_aa: CASSPSGLGNNEQFF
j_call: TRBJ1-2; d_call: -; clone_size: -; v_call: TRBV6-1; cdr3_nt: TGTGCCAGCAGTGTAGCTTATGGCTACACCTTC; cdr3_aa: CASSVAYGYTF
j_call: TRBJ2-5; d_call: -; clone_size: few; v_call: TRBV5-1; cdr3_nt: TGCGCCAGCAGCCGGGACGGATTTGGGGAGACCCAGTACTTC; cdr3_aa: CASSRDGFGETQYF
j_call: TRBJ2-7; d_call: -; clone_size: -; v_call: TRBV2; cdr3_nt: TGTGCCAGCAGTGAAGGGGGGTCCTACGAGCAGTACTTC; cdr3_aa: CASSEGGSYEQYF
j_call: TRBJ2-7; d_call: -; clone_size: -; v_call: TRBV6-6; cdr3_nt: TGTGCCAGCAACTCGGGAATTAGCTCCTACGAGCAGTACTTC; cdr3_aa: CASNSGISSYEQYF
j_call: TRBJ2-2; d_call: -; clone_size: -; v_call: TRBV6-5; cdr3_nt: TGTGCCAGCAGTTACTCGGGCAGGGGGAACACCGGGGAGCTGTTTTTT; cdr3_aa: CASSYSGRGNTGELFF
j_call: TRBJ1-3; d_call: -; clone_size: -; v_call: TRBV7-6; cdr3_nt: TGTGCCAGCAGCTTAGCCACGGTTAACTCTGGAAACACCATATATTTT; cdr3_aa: CASSLATVNSGNTIYF
j_call: TRBJ2-7; d_call: TRBD2; clone_size: -; v_call: TRBV6-5; cdr3_nt: TGTGCCACAGGGCGGACTAGCGGAACCTACGAGCAGTACTTC; cdr3_aa: CATGRTSGTYEQYF